Sequencing of this T cell receptor (beta chain) was carried out in a study of T cell responses to AZD1222 COVID-19 vaccine (dated by TCRdb to the early 2020s). For context, the study as a whole: AZD1222 recipients given second doses at about 4 weeks or at about 12 weeks were pooled, since spike-specific TCR depth and breadth were not found to differ between the two schedules. TCR sequencing was performed for approximately 240 trial participants, of whom about 200 were given two doses of AZD1222 and some 25 were given two doses of MenACWY control vaccine. Trial participants were enrolled into age subgroups of 18-55, 56-69 and 70-plus years, which contained about 150, 27 and 61 TCR-sequenced participants, respectively. What the authors observed across the whole study: Most participants were white British and females outnumbered males, and the authors suggested that clonal diversity may have been underestimated. Conclusions about previously exposed vaccinees are limited because only six or seven AZD1222 recipients were SARS-CoV-2 seropositive at baseline. A significant rise in spike-specific TCR breadth and depth was observed after two AZD1222 doses relative to day 0 and relative to MenACWY recipients. In the small 56-69-year group, the increase in depth fell short of significance, most likely because of low power. Because no day 14 peak-response samples were available, repertoires were characterized only after the peak T cell response. Epitopes outside the regions mutated in the B.1.351 and B.1.1.7 variants were reportedly recognized by nearly half of the unique spike-specific TCRs. Vaccine-associated CD4 TCRs spanned the whole spike protein, with dominant responses in regions 160-218 and 743-854.

CDR1 is given as SGHRS and CDR2 as YFSETQ, both from the germline V gene. Relative to germline, V is missing 0 bases and J is missing 2 bases, with 4 bases of the junction outside any gene match. Including the terminal cysteine and phenylalanine, the CDR3 comprises 16 residues. Only the CDR3 DNA stays, 48 bases, in frame from base 1. A remark on this clone: Its target antigen remains unknown. One base away there is no much larger clone; base qualities are not given.

The CDR3 regions of human TCRbeta chains were subjected to immunosequencing. Regarding the original processing steps: TCRs in the repertoires were compared against a reference library of SARS-CoV-2-specific TCRs that had been generated with the MIRA antigen-specificity platform. Breadth meant the fraction of unique TCRs that were SARS-CoV-2-associated, whereas depth meant the fraction of total T cells that were SARS-CoV-2-associated. Each spike-specific TCR was assigned to its reactive spike region and to a CD4 or CD8 class using the MIRA data. Log10-transformed breadth and depth values were compared by one-way ANOVA with Sidak's multiple comparisons tests. TCRdb limited this immuneACCESS table to in-frame rearrangements with V and J called. A share of clones is missing; checked studies link under half to unresolved V genes, and the rest is unexplained. For V, J and clone size, that table is used; D and trimming come from the DNA. This sample holds about 100,000 clones; over 90% were observed only once. The ten largest make up 4% to 5.5% of the sample.

The sample's time point label, decoded: baseline before first vaccination. Vaccinee samples came from UK trials COV001 and COV002, including a single-blind randomized controlled phase 2/3 trial of AZD1222 (ChAdOx1 nCoV-19) in healthy adults. For TCRbeta chain sequencing, PBMC samples were collected from trial participants at day 0 and at day 28 after the second dose. This specimen consisted of peripheral blood, obtained on day 0 of AZD1222 vaccination. This clonotype was obtained from an adult in good health. The chain employs TRBV5-1 and TRBJ1-3, with 8 bases in between that match TRBD1. CDR3 region: CASSLAGQGTGNTIYF. The DNA reads TGCGCCAGCAGCTTGGCAGGACAGGGTACTGGAAACACCATATATTTT.